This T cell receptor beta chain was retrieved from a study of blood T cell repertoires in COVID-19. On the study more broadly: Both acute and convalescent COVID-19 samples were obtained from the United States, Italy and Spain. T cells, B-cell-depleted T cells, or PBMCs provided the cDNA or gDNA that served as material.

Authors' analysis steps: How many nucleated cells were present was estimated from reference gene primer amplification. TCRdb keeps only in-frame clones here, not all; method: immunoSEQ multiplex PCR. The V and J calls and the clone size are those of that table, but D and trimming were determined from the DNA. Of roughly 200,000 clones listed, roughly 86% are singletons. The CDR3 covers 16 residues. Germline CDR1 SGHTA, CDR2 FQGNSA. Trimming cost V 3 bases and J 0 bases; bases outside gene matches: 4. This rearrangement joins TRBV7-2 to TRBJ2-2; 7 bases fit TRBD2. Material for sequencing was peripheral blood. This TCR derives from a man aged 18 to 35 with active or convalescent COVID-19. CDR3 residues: CASSFLADANTGELFF. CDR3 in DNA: TGTGCCAGCAGCTTTCTAGCGGACGCGAACACCGGGGAGCTGTTTTTT.